Listed below are T cell receptor beta chains from one sample, sequenced in a study of siplizumab effects on memory and regulatory T cells. Assay: immunoSEQ multiplex PCR; the TCRdb copy retains only in-frame clones and omits some. The sample lists roughly 97,000 clones; 93% were seen once. The sample was Tregs sorted from blood. These receptors all come from a human donor in good health. Both conserved end residues are part of each CDR3. A D gene is named only where the DNA matches it firmly. Expanded clones are given a class, and other clones once, few, many or no size at all.

J gene	clone size	D gene	V gene	CDR3 DNA	CDR3 protein
TRBJ1-5	.	.	TRBV6-6	TGTGCCAGCAGTTACCCGGGACAATCGGCGGAGCAGCCCCAGCATTTT	CASSYPGQSAEQPQHF
TRBJ2-1	.	.	TRBV11-2	TGTGCCAGCAGCATAACCCGGGCTCACAATGAGCAGTTCTTC	CASSITRAHNEQFF
TRBJ1-1	.	.	TRBV7-9	TGTGCCAGCAGTCTGAGGGGGAGCACTGAAGCTTTCTTT	CASSLRGSTEAFF
TRBJ2-3	.	TRBD2	TRBV5-4	TGTGCCAGCAACTCACCGGGACTAGCGGGCTATACGCAGTATTTT	CASNSPGLAGYTQYF
TRBJ1-1	few	.	TRBV30	TGTGCCTGGGGGAGGGCTGGGGAAGCTTTCTTT	CAWGRAGEAFF
TRBJ2-3	.	.	TRBV10-3	TGTGCCATCAGTTCGATAGATACGCAGTATTTT	CAISSIDTQYF
TRBJ2-5	.	.	TRBV7-9	TGTGCCAGCAGCCCCCTGTCAGAGACCCAGTACTTC	CASSPLSETQYF
TRBJ2-2	once	.	TRBV4-1	TGCGCCAGCAGCCAAGAGGTCCCGTCCGCGAACACCGGGGAGCTGTTTTTT	CASSQEVPSANTGELFF
TRBJ1-3	.	TRBD1	TRBV6-6	TGTGCCAGCAGTGACGGGACAGGGAACACCATATATTTT	CASSDGTGNTIYF
TRBJ2-5	.	.	TRBV11-3	TGTGCCAGCAGCCGCCCGACGAGGGAGACCCAGTACTTC	CASSRPTRETQYF
TRBJ2-7	.	.	TRBV5-1	TGCGCCAGCAGCTTGTCGACGGTGAAACAGTACTTC	CASSLSTVKQYF
TRBJ2-7	.	.	TRBV5-6	TGTGCCAGCAGCTGGCGAGGGGGGAATTTTCCCTACGAGCAGTACTTC	CASSWRGGNFPYEQYF
TRBJ1-1	.	.	TRBV5-1	TGCGCCAGCAGCTTTCAGGGCCCGGGAACTGAAGCTTTCTTT	CASSFQGPGTEAFF
TRBJ1-2	.	TRBD1	TRBV11-2	TGTGCCAGCAGCTTAGCGCGGACAGGGGTGGATGGCTACACCTTC	CASSLARTGVDGYTF
TRBJ2-7	.	TRBD2	TRBV7-2	TGTGCCAGCAGCTTAAGGACTAGCGGCTCCCCAGAGCAGTACTTC	CASSLRTSGSPEQYF
TRBJ1-1	.	TRBD1	TRBV5-4	TGTGCCAGCAGCTTGGAGGGACAGGGGGCGTTGTCTGAAGCTTTCTTT	CASSLEGQGALSEAFF
TRBJ2-3	.	TRBD2	TRBV7-9	TGTGCCAGCAGCTTCAGCGGGAGGCTCACAGATACGCAGTATTTT	CASSFSGRLTDTQYF
TRBJ2-6	.	TRBD1	TRBV6-6	TGTGCCAGCAGTCGGACAGGGAGATCTGGGGCCAACGTCCTGACTTTC	CASSRTGRSGANVLTF
TRBJ1-1	.	.	TRBV7-6	TGTGCCAGCAGCTTACTCCCGGGGCTGAACACTGAAGCTTTCTTT	CASSLLPGLNTEAFF
TRBJ2-1	.	TRBD2	TRBV6-4	TGTGCCAGCAGTGCCCAGGAGCGGGGGGGCCACGAGCAGTTCTTC	CASSAQERGGHEQFF
TRBJ1-1	.	.	TRBV5-1	TGCGCCAGCAGCTTGGGAGGGGCGTTGGGGACTGAAGCTTTCTTT	CASSLGGALGTEAFF
TRBJ1-4	.	.	TRBV7-9	TGTGCCAGCAGCTTAGCAGGGCCCTCGGCTAATGAAAAACTGTTTTTT	CASSLAGPSANEKLFF
TRBJ2-1	.	TRBD2	TRBV12-5	TGTGCTAGTGGTTTGACGATGAGCGGGGGGATAAAATACAATGAGCAGTTCTTC	CASGLTMSGGIKYNEQFF
TRBJ1-2	.	TRBD1	TRBV10-3	TGTGCCATCAGTGGACAGGGGTACTATGGCTACACCTTC	CAISGQGYYGYTF
TRBJ2-1	.	.	TRBV29-1	TGCAGCGCGTTGTATGGGGAGCAGTTCTTC	CSALYGEQFF
TRBJ2-5	.	.	TRBV5-1	TGCGCCAGTGCACCTTCGGACAGCCAAGAGACCCAGTACTTC	CASAPSDSQETQYF
TRBJ2-3	.	.	TRBV5-1	TGCGCCAGCAGCTTTAAAACGCACGCAGATACGCAGTATTTT	CASSFKTHADTQYF
TRBJ2-2	.	.	TRBV6-5	TGTGCCAGCAGTTACTCGACAGGCACGAACACCGGGGAGCTGTTTTTT	CASSYSTGTNTGELFF
TRBJ2-7	.	.	TRBV6-6	TGTGCCAGCAGCTCCCGAGGGTTATCGGACGAGCAGTACTTC	CASSSRGLSDEQYF
TRBJ2-3	.	TRBD1	TRBV5-1	TGCGCCAGCAGCTTGGTAGGGGACAGGGATACGCAGTATTTT	CASSLVGDRDTQYF
TRBJ2-2	.	TRBD2	TRBV30	TGTGCCTGGAGTGTATGGACTGGTTGGCTAGCGGGGGCCCCGAACACCGGGGAGCTGTTTTTT	CAWSVWTGWLAGAPNTGELFF
TRBJ2-7	once	TRBD2	TRBV11-3	TGTGCCAGCAGCTTAAGAGCGGGAGGGCCCTACGAGCAGTACTTC	CASSLRAGGPYEQYF
TRBJ1-1	.	.	TRBV30	TGTGCCTGGAGTATGACGGGTTTCACCGAAGCTTTCTTT	CAWSMTGFTEAFF
TRBJ1-6	.	.	TRBV7-9	TGTGCCAGCAGCTTATTTGCGTCCCCCCTCCACTTT	CASSLFASPLHF
TRBJ1-5	.	.	TRBV4-1	TGCGCCAGCAGCCGGCAGGTGGATCAGCCCCAGCATTTT	CASSRQVDQPQHF
TRBJ1-2	.	.	TRBV10-3	TGTGCCATCAGTGCGGAGGGCTATGGCTACACCTTC	CAISAEGYGYTF
TRBJ2-7	.	.	TRBV9	TGTGCCAGCAGCGTAGCTCCGGGACACTCCTCCTACGAGCAGTACTTC	CASSVAPGHSSYEQYF
TRBJ2-7	many	.	TRBV20-1	TGCAGTGTTGCTTCCTCCTACGAGCAGTACTTC	CSVASSYEQYF
TRBJ2-5	few	TRBD1	TRBV5-1	TGCGCCAGCACTAATGGGACAGGGGGGCTGGAGACCCAGTACTTC	CASTNGTGGLETQYF
TRBJ2-1	.	TRBD2	TRBV2	TGTGCCAGCAGTGAAGCGGGGACTAGCTTGCAGTTCTTC	CASSEAGTSLQFF
TRBJ1-2	.	.	TRBV5-4	TGTGCCAGCAGCTTGGTGGGGGGGGAGAACTATGGCTACACCTTC	CASSLVGGENYGYTF
TRBJ2-1	.	.	TRBV29-1	TGCAGCGTTGAATACGGGGCCTACAATGAGCAGTTCTTC	CSVEYGAYNEQFF
TRBJ2-2	.	TRBD2	TRBV13	TGTGCCAGCAGTCGAACTAGCGGGAGGGCCCCGGGCGGGGAGCTGTTTTTT	CASSRTSGRAPGGELFF
TRBJ2-1	.	TRBD2	TRBV7-2	TGTGCCAGCAGCTTAATTGGGGCGGGAGGCCCCCTCAATGAGCAGTTCTTC	CASSLIGAGGPLNEQFF
TRBJ2-7	.	.	TRBV5-1	TGCGCCAGCAGCCCCGGCTGGGGTTCCTACGAGCAGTACTTC	CASSPGWGSYEQYF
TRBJ1-1	.	TRBD1	TRBV23-1	TGCGCCAGCAGTCTCCGGGACAGCGAAAAAGATGAAGCTTTCTTT	CASSLRDSEKDEAFF
TRBJ1-1	.	TRBD1	TRBV29-1	TGCAGCGGATCAAGGGGGCGAGACACTGAAGCTTTCTTT	CSGSRGRDTEAFF
TRBJ1-1	.	.	TRBV6-1	TGTGCCAGCAGTGAGAACACTGAAGCTTTCTTT	CASSENTEAFF
TRBJ2-5	.	.	TRBV18	TGTGCCAGCTCACCAAGGGGTCCGGGGTATCAAGAGACCCAGTACTTC	CASSPRGPGYQETQYF
TRBJ1-3	.	.	TRBV27	TGTGCCAGCAGTTCTGGCGCTAGCTCTGGAAACACCATATATTTT	CASSSGASSGNTIYF
TRBJ1-3	.	.	TRBV4-2	TGTGCCAGCAGCCAAGATGGGGGGCGCCTTGGAAACACCATATATTTT	CASSQDGGRLGNTIYF
TRBJ1-1	.	.	TRBV9	TGTGCCAGCACCATCGACAGTATGAACACTGAAGCTTTCTTT	CASTIDSMNTEAFF
TRBJ1-5	.	.	TRBV7-8	TGTGCCAGCAGCTTGGGGGGGAGGGGCAATCAGCCCCAGCATTTT	CASSLGGRGNQPQHF
TRBJ2-7	.	TRBD1	TRBV2	TGTGCCAGCAGTGGGGGACAGGGCCGATACGAGCAGTACTTC	CASSGGQGRYEQYF
TRBJ1-1	.	.	TRBV5-5	TGTGCCAGCAGCTTGTTCACTGAAGCTTTCTTT	CASSLFTEAFF